The clone carrying this T cell receptor beta chain has a count of ten or more. These data come from a study of T cells in Graves' hyperthyroidism and ophthalmopathy. The V segment lost 4 bases and the J segment 1 base; nucleotides outside the gene matches: 2. Germline assignment: CDR1 MDHEN and CDR2 SYDVKM. CDR3 length: 15 amino acids. TCR beta CDR3 sequences were amplified from RNA transcripts. With the HTBI primer set, the TCR CDR3 went through a first round of RT-PCR. TCRdb fed the multiplex PCR reads into MiXCR, producing one record per CDR3 protein. The sample includes around 400,000 distinct CDR3 sequences, under 15% of them seen just once.

Material for sequencing was blood. V is TRBV28 and J is TRBJ2-5; 11 bases fit TRBD2. The receptor was derived from a woman between 18 and 29 years old with Graves' hyperthyroidism. Written as DNA, the CDR3 is TGTGCCAGCAGTTCTAGCGGGGGGCCCCAAGAGACCCAGTACTTC. It encodes CASSSSGGPQETQYF.